This TCR beta chain is from a study of blood T cells in healthy people across ages. Study-wide points: Strong correlation existed between TCR beta diversity and naive T cell percentage.

A second about 7 to 11 cycle PCR used barcoded and J-beta primers. A 12-random-nucleotide template-switch adaptor tagged each cDNA molecule. Each single sample gave us at least 3 million CDR3-containing paired-end reads. TCRdb processed the 5' RACE reads anew with MiXCR; each CDR3 protein has one entry. The sample has approximately 850,000 distinct CDR3 sequences, about 42% seen once. With 3 bases removed from V and 3 bases from J, the gap between germline ends came to 6 bases. The germline gives CDR1 ENHRY, CDR2 SYGVKD. The CDR3 spans 12 residues. Every donor provided roughly 10 milliliters of peripheral blood. This clonotype was observed a handful of times. Its antigen remains unidentified.

The TCR originated in a man in his sixties in good health. This chain joins TRBV10-3 and TRBJ2-7; D unclear. What was sequenced was blood. The chain's CDR3 is CAISERDYEQYF. As DNA, the CDR3 is TGTGCCATCAGTGAAAGGGACTACGAGCAGTACTTC.